The entry below gives a single TCR beta chain sequence along with its context. Per germline, CDR1 SGHRS and CDR2 YFSETQ. Trimming took 5 bases from V and 0 from J, leaving 10 bases between them. The CDR3 extends over 14 amino acids. The entry originates in a study of shared clonotypes between healthy human individuals. Sequencing was performed with immunoSEQ multiplex PCR; in TCRdb, only in-frame clones are kept and a portion is missing. The sample holds 1,500,000 or so clones, roughly 95% seen once. Donors included only healthy HIV-negative adults lacking recent acute infections or vaccinations. The V and J genes are TRBV5-1 and TRBJ2-3; D not resolved. The source material was naive CD4+ T cells sorted from blood. Noted subset: CD45RA+ positively selected. This TCR derives from a man aged 25 to 40 in good health. The CDR3 coding sequence is TGCGCCAGCAGGGGGTCTGTGAGCACAGATACGCAGTATTTT. It specifies CASRGSVSTDTQYF.